Listed here are 27 T cell receptor beta chains from one sample, sequenced in a study of blood T cells in healthy people across ages. Primed by a sample-barcoded 5' primer and a J-beta primer mix, a second PCR proceeded for 7 to 11 cycles. TCRdb called the 5' RACE reads again in MiXCR, with one record for every CDR3 protein. The repertoire holds about 930,000 distinct CDR3 sequences, with 29% as singletons. The sample was also linked to a second study, of T cells of mothers and their children.

Sequencing was performed on blood. Every receptor here comes from a woman aged 40 to 55 in good health.

The sample holds a few counts of this clonotype. V is TRBV5-8 and J is TRBJ2-7; TRBD2 is a possible D gene (6 bases). This CDR3 comprises 14 residues. V lost 3 bases to trimming and J lost 4 bases, with 14 bases between them. Germline loops: CDR1 SGHTS, CDR2 YDEGEE. CDR3 residues: CASSSGDLGYEQYF. The CDR3 region has the DNA TGTGCCAGCAGCTCGGGGGATCTCGGGTACGAGCAGTACTTC.

J is TRBJ2-7 and V is TRBV24-1; D might be TRBD1 (6 bases). The CDR3 runs 15 residues. The germline V gene encodes CDR1 KGHDR and CDR2 SFDVKD. V was cut by 2 bases and J by 3 bases, with 13 bases left in between. CDR3 sequence: CATSDYHRVFYEQYF. In DNA, the CDR3 is TGTGCCACCAGTGATTACCACAGGGTTTTCTACGAGCAGTACTTC.

This clonotype was observed at least ten times. This sequence joins TRBV27 and TRBJ2-4; D is possibly TRBD1 or TRBD2 (5 bases each). Germline assignment: CDR1 MNHEY and CDR2 SMNVEV (reference sequence). Trimming took 3 bases from V and 13 from J, leaving 13 bases between them. This CDR3 spans 12 amino acids. The CDR3: CASSFPGSEQYF. CDR3 nucleotides: TGTGCCAGCAGTTTCCCAGGGAGTGAGCAGTACTTC.

The chain joins TRBV28 to TRBJ1-1; D possibly corresponds to TRBD1 (5 bases). The CDR3 totals 15 residues. Germline assignment: CDR1 MDHEN and CDR2 SYDVKM. V dropped 9 bases and J dropped 1 base, with 18 bases sitting between them. Written as DNA, the CDR3 is TGTGCCAGTATTGCTGCGGGGCACAGGAACACTGAAGCTTTCTTT. This codes for CASIAAGHRNTEAFF.

This chain uses TRBV15 with TRBJ1-2; 7 nucleotides line up with TRBD1. Germline trimming cut 1 base from V and 8 bases from J; bases unmatched to any gene: 4. CDR1 and CDR2 (germline): LNHNV, YYDKDF (reference sequence). The CDR3 spans 13 residues. The CDR3 DNA sequence: TGTGCCACCAGCAGAGCGACAGGGCTAGGCTACACCTTC. The encoded protein is CATSRATGLGYTF.

V and J are TRBV7-2 and TRBJ2-5, with D possibly being TRBD1 (5 bases). Trimming stripped 2 bases from V and 5 bases from J, with 12 bases between. The CDR3 covers 14 residues. Per germline, CDR1 SGHTA and CDR2 FQGNSA. CDR3 loop: CASSLQSGWETQYF. CDR3 DNA sequence: TGTGCCAGCAGCTTACAATCAGGGTGGGAGACCCAGTACTTC.

This clonotype appeared many times. The chain employs TRBV12-5 and TRBJ2-7, with D perhaps matching TRBD1 (5 bases). V was pared by 6 bases and J by 6 bases, with 18 bases between. The CDR3 covers 14 residues. Germline values: CDR1 LGHNT, CDR2 FRNRAP. The CDR3 DNA reads as TGTGCTAGTGGGACGAGACAGTCCCAAGCCGAGCAGTACTTC. It translates to CASGTRQSQAEQYF.

This clonotype was seen a few times. This chain uses TRBV28 with TRBJ2-7; D possibly corresponds to TRBD1 (8 bases). The CDR3 has 15 residues. Per germline, CDR1 MDHEN and CDR2 SYDVKM. With 6 bases removed from V and 5 bases from J, the gap between germline ends came to 20 bases. The CDR3 loop reads CASRIPQGGGNEQYF. The CDR3 DNA reads as TGTGCCAGCAGGATTCCACAGGGGGGGGGAAACGAGCAGTACTTC. Full variable domain (missing parts from reference TRBV28 and TRBJ2-7): DVKVTQSSRYLVKRTGEKVFLECVQDMDHENMFWYRQDPGLGLRLIYFSYDVKMKEKGDIPEGYSVSREKKERFSLILESASTNQTSMYLCASRIPQGGGNEQYFGPGTRLTVT.

V gene TRBV12-3 or TRBV12-4 combines with J gene TRBJ1-6, with 8 bases matching TRBD1. V dropped 5 bases and J dropped 1; count of bases not matched to a gene: 7. This CDR3 region has 17 residues. In nucleotides, the CDR3 is TGTGCCAGCAGTGATCAGGGGGCGAGGTCCTATAATTCACCCCTCCACTTT. It encodes CASSDQGARSYNSPLHF.

This clonotype came up many times. V usage is TRBV7-9 and J usage is TRBJ1-2, with a possible D match to TRBD1 (5 bases). Deletions cut 0 bases from V and 6 bases from J, with 17 bases between. The CDR3 is made up of 16 amino acids. Germline V CDR1 and CDR2: SEHNR, FQNEAQ (reference sequence). The CDR3 bases are TGTGCCAGCAGCTTAGCGCTCGAGACAGCCCGTGATGGCTACACCTTC. The encoded protein is CASSLALETARDGYTF.

This clonotype was observed a handful of times. The chain carries TRBV20-1 and TRBJ2-7, with TRBD2 matching 8 bases. This CDR3 has 17 amino acids. J lost 0 bases, V lost 0 bases, and 10 bases had no gene match. The germline CDR1 and CDR2 sequences are DFQATT and SNEGSKA (reference sequence). The CDR3 sequence is CSARDPQRGRISYEQYF. The CDR3 region has the DNA TGCAGTGCTAGAGACCCCCAGCGGGGGCGAATCTCCTACGAGCAGTACTTC.

This clonotype appeared a few times. CDR3 region: CASSRSLGGYEQYF. DNA for the CDR3: TGTGCCAGCAGCCGCTCCCTGGGGGGCTACGAGCAGTACTTC. The rearrangement links TRBV14 to TRBJ2-7; possible D gene TRBD2, 6 bases. This CDR3 is 14 amino acids long. Trimming left V 4 bases short and J 3 bases short, with 13 bases between. Germline values: CDR1 SGHDN, CDR2 FVKESK. The entire variable domain, with the rest obtained from reference TRBV14 and TRBJ2-7, is as follows: EAGVTQFPSHSVIEKGQTVTLRCDPISGHDNLYWYRRVMGKEIKFLLHFVKESKQDESGMPNNRFLAERTGGTYSTLKVQPAELEDSGVYFCASSRSLGGYEQYFGPGTRLTVT.

This clonotype was observed a few times. The chain has TRBV6-9 and TRBJ1-5; 7 bases map to TRBD1. Unmatched junction bases numbered 13, after V lost 8 bases and J lost 6 bases. The CDR3 totals 15 residues. The germline CDR1 and CDR2 sequences are MNHGY and SVAAGI. In nucleotides, the CDR3 is TGTGCCAGCCCCCGTGACAGGGTCGGAGGTCAGCCCCAGCATTTT. This codes for CASPRDRVGGQPQHF.

This clonotype appeared many times. The genes are TRBV28 and TRBJ2-7; D is possibly TRBD1 (5 bases). Germline lookup yields CDR1 MDHEN and CDR2 SYDVKM. The germline V and J ends were trimmed by 6 bases and 7 bases, with 16 bases remaining between them. This CDR3 region has 13 residues. CDR3 DNA: TGTGCCAGCAGGGAGACAGCCCCTTTAGAGCAGTACTTC. Its protein is CASRETAPLEQYF.

The table lists this clonotype with many counts. The CDR3 sequence is CASKQPEFNYGYTF. CDR3 nucleotide sequence: TGTGCCAGCAAACAGCCTGAATTTAACTATGGCTACACCTTC. The chain couples TRBV6-5 to TRBJ1-2; D gene uncertain. The CDR3 runs to 14 residues. The V gene's germline CDR1 is MNHEY and CDR2 SVGAGI. Deletions cut 7 bases from V and 1 base from J, with 13 bases between.

This clonotype was seen repeatedly, ten times or more. CDR3 protein: CSARLEGSYEQYF. DNA of the CDR3: TGCAGCGCCCGACTTGAGGGCTCCTACGAGCAGTACTTC. The V call is TRBV29-1, the J call TRBJ2-7; the D gene is possibly TRBD2 (5 bases). The CDR3 has 13 residues. Germline V gene data show CDR1 as SQVTM and CDR2 as ANQGSEA. The V end lost 7 bases, the J end lost 0 bases, and 13 bases lay between the germline ends.

This clonotype was observed a handful of times. DNA for the CDR3: TGTGCCAGCAGCTTAGAGTCGGGGGGCTCTCCCGGGGAGCTGTTTTTT. This sequence encodes CASSLESGGSPGELFF. V gene TRBV7-3 combines with J gene TRBJ2-2, with D perhaps matching TRBD2 (7 bases). The CDR3 is 16 residues long. V lost 2 bases to trimming and J lost 6 bases, with 16 bases between them. CDR1 and CDR2 from the germline V gene are SGHTA and FQGTGA.

The chain couples TRBV28 to TRBJ2-7; D not resolved. Germline V gene data show CDR1 as MDHEN and CDR2 as SYDVKM. The CDR3 length is 11 residues. In nucleotides, the CDR3 is TGTGCAGCAAGGTCCCACCACGAGCAGTACTTC. Protein sequence: CAARSHHEQYF.

This clonotype is a singleton in its sample. The rearrangement uses TRBV6-5 and TRBJ2-2, with D perhaps TRBD1 or TRBD2 (5 bases each). The V end lost 0 bases, the J end lost 4 bases, and 9 bases lay between the germline ends. The CDR3 is made up of 15 amino acids. The V gene's germline CDR1 is MNHEY and CDR2 SVGAGI. This chain's CDR3 is CASSYSGRSTGELFF. As DNA, the CDR3 is TGTGCCAGCAGTTACTCGGGACGCAGCACCGGGGAGCTGTTTTTT.

This clonotype was detected many times. The gene calls are TRBV15 and TRBJ2-5, with 11 bases that match TRBD1. There are 17 residues in the CDR3. The ends lost 0 bases at V and 5 bases at J; junction bases unmatched: 8. CDR1 and CDR2 from the germline V gene are LNHNV and YYDKDF (reference sequence). The CDR3 DNA reads as TGTGCCACCAGCAGAGATCTGCGGGACAGGGGGACGGAGACCCAGTACTTC. It codes for CATSRDLRDRGTETQYF.

This clonotype was seen a handful of times. This rearrangement joins TRBV27 to TRBJ2-3, with a possible D match to TRBD2 (5 bases). Trimming cost V 1 base and J 5 bases, with 7 bases left between them. The CDR3 spans 13 residues. CDR1 is MNHEY, CDR2 SMNVEV, per germline (reference sequence). This CDR3 reads CASSLWERDTQYF. The CDR3, as DNA: TGTGCCAGCAGTTTATGGGAGCGAGATACGCAGTATTTT.

The table lists this clonotype with a few counts. The chain employs TRBV29-1 and TRBJ2-3; 10 bases align to TRBD2. The CDR3 extends over 17 amino acids. CDR1 is SQVTM and CDR2 is ANQGSEA in the germline V gene. Losses at the gene ends were 2 bases for V and 1 base for J; bases not matched to a gene: 9. The CDR3 DNA is TGCAGCGTTGAAAGGGTAGCGGGGGGCCGGGGCACAGATACGCAGTATTTT. Translation gives CSVERVAGGRGTDTQYF.

In its sample, this clonotype was seen many times. This rearrangement joins TRBV10-3 to TRBJ2-7; D unresolved. With 3 bases removed from V and 3 bases from J, the gap between germline ends came to 6 bases. The CDR3 is 12 amino acids. CDR1 and CDR2 (germline): ENHRY, SYGVKD. The CDR3 DNA is TGTGCCATCAGTGAAACGGACTACGAGCAGTACTTC. Translation gives CAISETDYEQYF.

This rearrangement joins TRBV12-3 or TRBV12-4 to TRBJ1-1; 7 nucleotides line up with TRBD1. The junction had 5 bases not matched to a gene; V was cut back by 4 bases and J by 6 bases. The CDR3 totals 13 residues. CDR3 amino acids: CASSSVTGSEAFF. CDR3 in DNA: TGTGCCAGCAGTTCTGTGACAGGGTCTGAAGCTTTCTTT.

This clonotype was seen only a few times. The rearrangement uses TRBV11-2 and TRBJ2-1, with TRBD2 identical over 14 bases. V trimming: 2 bases; J trimming: 7 bases; junction bases outside the gene matches: 13. The germline CDR1 and CDR2 sequences are SGHAT and FQNNGV. The CDR3 is 19 residues long. CDR3 DNA: TGTGCCAGCAGCTTAATCAAGACAAAGACTAGCGGGGGGGCGAATGAGCAGTTCTTC. This translates into CASSLIKTKTSGGANEQFF.

This clonotype came up a few times. V gene TRBV20-1 combines with J gene TRBJ1-1; 9 bases are shared with TRBD1. Germline trimming cut 4 bases from V and 2 bases from J; bases unmatched to any gene: 8. Per germline, CDR1 DFQATT and CDR2 SNEGSKA (reference sequence). This CDR3 spans 15 amino acids. CDR3 nucleotide sequence: TGCAGTGCTAAACCCCCGGGACAGGGTAACACTGAAGCTTTCTTT. The encoded protein is CSAKPPGQGNTEAFF.

About this clonotype itself: A much larger clone differs by one base, so this may be a read error. The gene calls are TRBV7-2 and TRBJ2-4; D is possibly TRBD1 or TRBD2 (6 bases each). The last part of the DNA fits TRBJ2-7 better; the J call may be wrong. The CDR3 sequence is 16 residues long. CDR1 and CDR2 from the germline V gene are SGHTA and FQGNSA. CDR3: CASSLALGTGACEQYF. The DNA of the CDR3 is TGTGCCAGCAGCTTAGCTCTCGGGACGGGGGCCTGCGAGCAGTACTTC.